This is a list of T cell receptor beta chains from one sample in a study of blood T cell repertoires in COVID-19. The assay was immunoSEQ multiplex PCR, and TCRdb's table has in-frame clones only and misses some. In the table there are more than 150,000 clones, about 90% of which are singletons. Material: peripheral blood. The receptor set was obtained from an older man with active or convalescent COVID-19. The CDR3 runs from the conserved cysteine through the conserved F or W. D genes are given only for firm matches. Size values are once, few and many counts, or a class for expanded clones, and some rows have none.

NA,TRBV27,17,TRBJ1-5,TRBD1,CASSHGQGLVGNQPQHF,TGTGCCAGCAGTCATGGACAGGGGCTCGTTGGCAATCAGCCCCAGCATTTT
NA,TRBV28,13,TRBJ2-2,TRBD1,CASKQGGTGELFF,TGTGCCAGCAAACAGGGGGGCACCGGGGAGCTGTTTTTT
NA,TRBV5-1,14,TRBJ2-3,NA,CASSLAQNTDTQYF,TGCGCCAGCAGCTTGGCACAAAACACAGATACGCAGTATTTT
NA,TRBV11-2,14,TRBJ1-2,NA,CASSLDRTGNGYTF,TGTGCCAGCAGCTTAGATCGAACAGGGAATGGCTACACCTTC
NA,TRBV6-5,14,TRBJ2-2,TRBD1,CASSARTGSGELFF,TGTGCCAGCAGCGCCCGGACAGGGTCAGGGGAGCTGTTTTTT
NA,TRBV24-1,18,TRBJ1-2,NA,CATSPKGGPPGRVYGYTF,TGTGCCACCAGTCCAAAAGGGGGTCCTCCCGGGCGCGTCTATGGCTACACCTTC
NA,TRBV19,16,TRBJ1-2,TRBD1,CASRGPGTGSNYGYTF,TGTGCCAGTAGGGGCCCAGGGACAGGATCTAACTATGGCTACACCTTC
NA,TRBV10-1,13,TRBJ2-2,TRBD1,CASSGTGAGELFF,TGCGCCAGCAGTGGGACAGGGGCCGGGGAGCTGTTTTTT
NA,TRBV18,16,TRBJ1-1,TRBD1,CASSPLGQGGNTEAFF,TGTGCCAGCTCACCTCTTGGACAGGGCGGGAACACTGAAGCTTTCTTT
NA,TRBV11-2,15,TRBJ2-7,TRBD2,CASSLRGGRGYEQYF,TGTGCCAGCAGCTTACGGGGGGGCAGGGGCTACGAGCAGTACTTC
NA,TRBV6-5,13,TRBJ1-1,NA,CASSYPGGAEAFF,TGTGCCAGCAGTTACCCCGGGGGGGCCGAAGCTTTCTTT
NA,TRBV28,14,TRBJ1-2,NA,CASSTPGVSYGYTF,TGTGCCAGCAGTACGCCAGGGGTTTCCTATGGCTACACCTTC
few,TRBV7-9,16,TRBJ2-7,TRBD2,CASSLPSVLAVYEQYF,TGTGCCAGCAGCTTACCTTCTGTACTAGCGGTCTACGAGCAGTACTTC
NA,TRBV6-2/TRBV6-3,16,TRBJ2-3,TRBD2,CASSYRSGRVTDTQYF,TGTGCCAGCAGTTACCGGAGCGGGAGAGTCACAGATACGCAGTATTTT
NA,TRBV9,16,TRBJ2-3,TRBD2,CASSVVSGGARDTQYF,TGTGCCAGCAGCGTAGTTAGCGGGGGGGCGCGAGATACGCAGTATTTT
NA,TRBV11-2,17,TRBJ2-7,TRBD1,CASSLRPATGYPYEQYF,TGTGCCAGCAGCTTAAGGCCGGCGACAGGGTATCCCTACGAGCAGTACTTC
NA,TRBV19,13,TRBJ2-7,TRBD1,CASSRDRGDEQYF,TGTGCCAGTAGTCGGGACAGGGGGGACGAGCAGTACTTC
NA,TRBV12-3/TRBV12-4,13,TRBJ1-2,NA,CASSFYRLYGYTF,TGTGCCAGCAGTTTTTACAGGCTCTATGGCTACACCTTC
NA,TRBV6-5,16,TRBJ1-1,NA,CASSYSSAPGDTEAFF,TGTGCCAGCAGTTACTCGAGCGCCCCAGGGGACACTGAAGCTTTCTTT
once,TRBV3-1/TRBV3-2,21,TRBJ1-5,NA,CASSQQRLGGRLECHRWPQHF,TGTGCCAGCAGCCAGCAACGCCTCGGGGGGCGCTTGGAGTGCCATCGTTGGCCCCAGCATTTT
NA,TRBV9,14,TRBJ1-1,NA,CASSVGGAATEAFF,TGTGCCAGCAGCGTAGGCGGGGCTGCCACTGAAGCTTTCTTT
NA,TRBV30,13,TRBJ1-1,TRBD1,CAWGRDRHTEAFF,TGTGCCTGGGGAAGGGACAGACACACTGAAGCTTTCTTT
once,TRBV6-2/TRBV6-3,13,TRBJ1-2,NA,CASSYLTADGYTF,TGTGCCAGCAGTTACCTAACCGCCGATGGCTACACCTTC
NA,TRBV9,15,TRBJ1-1,NA,CASSPMGGRGTEAFF,TGTGCCAGCAGCCCCATGGGGGGGAGAGGAACTGAAGCTTTCTTT
NA,TRBV6-5,11,TRBJ2-3,NA,CASSQGDTQYF,TGTGCCAGCAGCCAGGGAGATACGCAGTATTTT
NA,TRBV4-3,15,TRBJ1-4,NA,CASSQGGGSNEKLFF,TGCGCCAGCAGCCAAGGGGGCGGATCTAATGAAAAACTGTTTTTT
NA,TRBV19,12,TRBJ1-2,TRBD1,CASSIRGLGYTF,TGTGCCAGTAGTATCAGGGGGCTGGGCTACACCTTC
NA,TRBV5-1,16,TRBJ2-1,NA,CASSLAFGASYNEQFF,TGCGCCAGCAGCTTGGCTTTTGGAGCCTCCTACAATGAGCAGTTCTTC
NA,TRBV19,16,TRBJ2-2,TRBD2,CASSARSGKNTGELFF,TGTGCCAGTAGTGCCCGGAGCGGGAAGAACACCGGGGAGCTGTTTTTT
NA,TRBV6-5,13,TRBJ2-5,TRBD1,CASSVWDRETQYF,TGTGCCAGCAGCGTATGGGACAGAGAGACCCAGTACTTC
NA,TRBV2,14,TRBJ2-7,TRBD1,CASSKGTGSNEQYF,TGTGCCAGCAGTAAGGGGACAGGAAGCAACGAGCAGTACTTC
NA,TRBV30,15,TRBJ2-3,NA,CAWSVQGVGTDTQYF,TGTGCCTGGAGTGTACAGGGAGTGGGGACAGATACGCAGTATTTT
NA,TRBV2,15,TRBJ1-5,NA,CASRGTRDDNQPQHF,TGTGCCAGCAGAGGGACTCGTGACGACAATCAGCCCCAGCATTTT
NA,TRBV12-5,18,TRBJ1-3,TRBD1,CASGLSTGARTSGNTIYF,TGTGCTAGTGGTTTGTCGACAGGGGCCAGGACTTCTGGAAACACCATATATTTT
NA,TRBV9,16,TRBJ1-3,TRBD1,CASSVGTGRSGNTIYF,TGTGCCAGCAGCGTGGGGACAGGGAGGTCTGGAAACACCATATATTTT
once,TRBV9,15,TRBJ1-3,NA,CASSVSGKAGNTIYF,TGTGCCAGCAGCGTATCAGGGAAGGCTGGAAACACCATATATTTT
NA,TRBV5-4,15,TRBJ1-1,NA,CASSLGGGLNTEAFF,TGTGCCAGCAGTCTCGGCGGGGGCTTGAACACTGAAGCTTTCTTT
NA,TRBV6-5,13,TRBJ1-1,NA,CASTYGRGTEAFF,TGTGCCAGCACTTACGGCAGGGGCACTGAAGCTTTCTTT
NA,TRBV6-2/TRBV6-3,17,TRBJ1-2,TRBD1,CASSDATGTGENYGYTF,TGTGCCAGCAGCGACGCTACGGGGACAGGTGAAAACTATGGCTACACCTTC
NA,TRBV7-9,15,TRBJ2-3,TRBD2,CASSFSLAGTDTQYF,TGTGCCAGCAGCTTTTCTCTAGCGGGCACAGATACGCAGTATTTT
NA,TRBV5-1,18,TRBJ2-6,NA,CASKFAASTYSGANVLTF,TGCGCCAGCAAATTTGCGGCAAGTACTTACTCTGGGGCCAACGTCCTGACTTTC
NA,TRBV11-2,18,TRBJ2-7,TRBD1,CASSFSGTGGSLSYEQYF,TGTGCCAGCAGCTTCTCCGGGACAGGGGGCTCTCTCTCCTACGAGCAGTACTTC
NA,TRBV6-5,15,TRBJ1-5,NA,CASSTNQGSNQPQHF,TGTGCCAGCAGTACAAACCAGGGAAGTAATCAGCCCCAGCATTTT
NA,TRBV4-3,15,TRBJ2-7,TRBD1,CASSRHRGRINEQYF,TGCGCCAGCAGCCGGCACAGGGGGCGAATCAACGAGCAGTACTTC
NA,TRBV7-2,15,TRBJ1-5,TRBD1,CASSTRQGDGQPQHF,TGTGCCAGCAGCACCCGACAGGGGGATGGTCAGCCCCAGCATTTT
NA,TRBV7-9,18,TRBJ2-6,NA,CASSLARGVSSGANVLTF,TGTGCCAGCAGCTTAGCGCGGGGCGTAAGCTCTGGGGCCAACGTCCTGACTTTC
NA,TRBV2,12,TRBJ1-2,NA,CASKRAENGYTF,TGTGCCAGCAAGAGGGCTGAAAATGGCTACACCTTC
NA,TRBV20-1,13,TRBJ2-5,TRBD1,CSASGQDQETQYF,TGCAGTGCTAGTGGACAGGACCAAGAGACCCAGTACTTC